The clone carrying this T cell receptor beta chain was found a few times. The antigen remains unidentified. The CDR3 extends over 13 amino acids. In germline, CDR1 is MNHEY, CDR2 SVGAGI. Trimming took off 4 bases at V and 3 bases at J, with 9 bases between the two ends. MiXCR was run by TCRdb on the reads, yielding one entry per CDR3 protein. In the table there are approximately 350,000 distinct CDR3 sequences, roughly 34% of which are singletons. The data were taken from a study of T cell repertoires in cytomegalovirus infection. The receptor was derived from a human donor in good health (CMV status not recorded). Some clones in this sample may be carry-over from other donors' samples. The sample in question was cultured PBMCs, obtained from culture after CMV antigen stimulation. The V and J genes are TRBV6-5 and TRBJ1-1; D remains ambiguous. The CDR3 protein is CASSWQADTEAFF. The CDR3 DNA reads TGTGCCAGCAGTTGGCAGGCCGACACTGAAGCTTTCTTT.